This T cell receptor beta chain was captured in a study of T cell changes during pregnancy in multiple sclerosis. V lost 3 bases and J lost 3, with 14 bases in between. Germline assignment: CDR1 PRHDT and CDR2 FYEKMQ (reference sequence). The CDR3 loop spans 16 amino acids. This table comes from immunoSEQ multiplex PCR, and its TCRdb copy is limited to in-frame clones, with some not included. The sample has 45,000 to 55,000 clones; about 92% are singletons. This specimen was CD4+ T cells from peripheral blood mononuclear cells, taken after pregnancy. This sequence originates from a female donor with multiple sclerosis, enrolled in a pregnancy study. J is TRBJ2-2 and V is TRBV13, with TRBD2 as a possible D gene (5 bases). The CDR3 nucleotides read TGTGCCAGCAGCTTTACCTCATTCGGGGACACCGGGGAGCTGTTTTTT. This encodes CASSFTSFGDTGELFF.